Below, 21 T cell receptor beta chains from the same sample are listed, as sequenced in a study of T cells in Graves' hyperthyroidism and ophthalmopathy. The source material, RNA transcripts, was used to amplify TCR beta CDR3 regions. The study used the HTBI primer set for a first-round RT-PCR of the TCR CDR3. MiXCR was run by TCRdb on the multiplex PCR reads, yielding one entry per CDR3 protein. The table includes about 400,000 distinct CDR3 sequences, about 14% detected once. Specimen: blood. The receptors stem from a man aged 45 to 65 with Graves' ophthalmopathy.

This chain uses TRBV5-1 with TRBJ1-2; possible D gene TRBD1, 6 bases. CDR1 SGHRS and CDR2 YFSETQ come from the germline V gene. This CDR3 spans 12 amino acids. Trimming took off 5 bases at V and 6 bases at J, with 11 bases between the two ends. The CDR3 spells CASRQGSDGYTF. DNA of the CDR3: TGCGCCAGCAGACAGGGATCTGATGGCTACACCTTC.

This clonotype was detected ten times or more. The chain joins TRBV6-1 to TRBJ1-2; possible D gene TRBD1, 5 bases. The ends were cut back, 10 bases at V and 5 bases at J, with 8 bases in the middle. This CDR3 has 10 amino acids. Germline loops: CDR1 MNHNS, CDR2 SASEGT. In DNA form, the CDR3 reads TGTGCCACCTCAGGGTATGGCTACACCTTC. Its protein product is CATSGYGYTF.

This clonotype was picked up many times. The rearrangement uses TRBV12-3 or TRBV12-4 and TRBJ2-5; perhaps TRBD2 as D (6 bases). The CDR3 contains 13 residues. Trimming cost V 5 bases and J 14 bases, with 21 bases left between them. The CDR3 loop reads CASSGHVAEILYF. CDR3 DNA sequence: TGTGCCAGCAGTGGCCATGTAGCGGAAATCCTCTACTTC.

This clonotype came up many times. The chain carries TRBV18 and TRBJ2-1; 7 positions agree with TRBD2. The CDR3 is 15 amino acids. CDR1 and CDR2 (germline): KGHSH, LQKENI. The V segment lost 3 bases and the J segment 4 bases; nucleotides outside the gene matches: 6. The CDR3 DNA reads TGTGCCAGCTCACCTCGAGAGGGACTATACAATGAGCAGTTCTTC. Its protein product is CASSPREGLYNEQFF.

This rearrangement joins TRBV7-2 to TRBJ1-2; D is unresolved. Per the germline V gene, CDR1 is SGHTA and CDR2 is FQGNSA. CDR3 length: 15 amino acids. V lost 4 bases, J lost 4 bases, and 16 bases lay in between. CDR3 bases: TGTGCCAGCAGCTCCGAGGCGTCGGGAAGCTATGGCTACACCTTC. Protein sequence: CASSSEASGSYGYTF.

This clonotype was found a few times. The J gene is TRBJ2-1, the V gene TRBV30, with TRBD2 identical over 8 bases. The junction had 5 bases not matched to a gene; V was cut back by 2 bases and J by 8 bases. Germline V CDR1 and CDR2: GTSNPN, SVGIG (reference sequence). This CDR3 has 13 residues. The CDR3 reads CAWSYLSGDEQFF. The CDR3 region has the DNA TGTGCCTGGAGTTACCTTAGCGGGGATGAGCAGTTCTTC.

This clonotype was recorded a few times. The chain is built from TRBV7-9 and TRBJ1-1; D might be TRBD1 (6 bases). Germline CDR1 SEHNR, CDR2 FQNEAQ (reference sequence). Trimming left V 1 base short and J 2 bases short, with 17 bases between. The CDR3 runs 17 residues. CDR3 loop: CASSLGEWTEGNTEAFF. CDR3 bases: TGTGCCAGCAGCTTAGGCGAGTGGACAGAGGGTAACACTGAAGCTTTCTTT.

The chain has TRBV20-1 and TRBJ2-1, with D possibly matching TRBD2 (7 bases). Per germline, CDR1 DFQATT and CDR2 SNEGSKA (reference sequence). The CDR3 sequence is 16 residues long. Deletions cut 2 bases from V and 2 bases from J, with 16 bases between. The CDR3 region is CSARPRRGGPYNEQFF. The CDR3 bases are TGCAGTGCTAGACCACGGAGGGGGGGACCCTACAATGAGCAGTTCTTC.

This clonotype was detected ten times or more. This sequence joins TRBV6-1 and TRBJ2-7, with D hard to call. The germline CDR1 and CDR2 sequences are MNHNS and SASEGT. The length of the CDR3 is 11 residues. V gave up 6 bases and J gave up 4 bases, with 7 bases separating them. The CDR3 nucleotides read TGTGCCAGCAGATACGGGTACGAGCAGTACTTC. Translating it yields CASRYGYEQYF.

This clonotype was observed at least ten times. V is TRBV2 and J is TRBJ2-3; 12 bases match TRBD2. This CDR3 has 17 amino acids. Germline V lookup: CDR1 SNHLY, CDR2 FYNNEI. V shed 4 bases and J 3 bases; nucleotides not matched to a gene: 8. CDR3 sequence (DNA): TGTGCCAGCAGTGGAAGGACTAGCGGGATTAGAACAGATACGCAGTATTTT. Amino acid sequence: CASSGRTSGIRTDTQYF.

This clonotype was seen only a few times. The chain combines TRBV6-2 or TRBV6-3 with TRBJ2-7; tentatively, D is TRBD2 (6 bases). Germline V lookup: CDR1 MNHEY, CDR2 SVGEGT. Trimming pared 2 bases from V and 5 bases from J, leaving 13 bases between. The CDR3 totals 14 residues. CDR3 sequence (DNA): TGTGCCAGCAGTTACGGGAGGTCTAAGGACGAGCAGTACTTC. Its protein is CASSYGRSKDEQYF.

This clonotype has a count of ten or more. The rearrangement links TRBV18 to TRBJ2-7; D may correspond to TRBD1 or TRBD2 (5 bases each). Germline loops: CDR1 KGHSH, CDR2 LQKENI. V lost 3 bases to trimming and J lost 1 base, with 19 bases between them. The CDR3 covers 17 residues. CDR3 sequence: CASSPGELTGLSYEQYF. CDR3 in DNA: TGTGCCAGCTCACCGGGAGAATTAACAGGCTTATCCTACGAGCAGTACTTC.

This chain uses TRBV2 with TRBJ2-7, with 9 bases matching TRBD1. This CDR3 region has 15 residues. The J segment lost 2 bases and the V segment lost 5 bases, leaving 7 bases of the junction unmatched. Germline CDR1 SNHLY, CDR2 FYNNEI. CDR3 nucleotides: TGTGCCAGCAGTCGCTCCGGGACAGGGACCTACGAGCAGTACTTC. Amino acid sequence: CASSRSGTGTYEQYF.

The rearrangement links TRBV9 to TRBJ2-3; 8 bases match TRBD1. With V trimmed by 3 bases and J by 2 bases, 8 bases remained unmatched. Germline V gene data show CDR1 as SGDLS and CDR2 as YYNGEE. This CDR3 is built from 16 residues. CDR3 bases: TGTGCCAGCAGCGAAGACCAGGGGGCGGTCACAGATACGCAGTATTTT. It yields the protein CASSEDQGAVTDTQYF.

This clonotype was recorded many times. V gene TRBV29-1 combines with J gene TRBJ2-1; 10 nucleotides agree with TRBD2. Germline-derived CDR1 and CDR2 are SQVTM and ANQGSEA. The junction had 7 bases not matched to a gene; V was cut back by 6 bases and J by 5 bases. The CDR3 runs to 14 residues. The CDR3 sequence is CSVDSGRQNNEQFF. The CDR3 coding sequence is TGCAGCGTAGATAGCGGGAGGCAAAACAATGAGCAGTTCTTC.

The table lists this clonotype with many counts. This rearrangement joins TRBV6-1 to TRBJ2-1; TRBD2 matches at 7 bases. CDR3 length: 19 amino acids. Germline V lookup: CDR1 MNHNS, CDR2 SASEGT. With V trimmed by 7 bases and J by 0 bases, 18 bases remained unmatched. CDR3 in DNA: TGTGCCAGCACGCGTCAGAGGAAAGCGGGGAGGAGCTCCTACAATGAGCAGTTCTTC. Translating it yields CASTRQRKAGRSSYNEQFF.

This clonotype was found many times. The chain carries TRBV2 and TRBJ2-1, with D unresolved. The CDR3 is made up of 15 amino acids. V dropped 6 bases and J dropped 0 bases, with 12 bases sitting between them. The V gene's germline CDR1 is SNHLY and CDR2 FYNNEI. CDR3: CASRVGTVSYNEQFF. The CDR3 nucleotides read TGTGCCAGCAGGGTAGGAACGGTCTCCTACAATGAGCAGTTCTTC.

This clonotype was seen ten or more times. V gene TRBV12-3 or TRBV12-4 combines with J gene TRBJ2-1, with D possibly being TRBD1 (5 bases). The CDR3 is made up of 13 amino acids. The V end lost 6 bases, the J end lost 6 bases, and 12 bases lay between the germline ends. CDR3 sequence: CASSFRTINEQFF. The DNA for the CDR3 is TGTGCCAGCAGCTTTCGGACAATCAATGAGCAGTTCTTC.

This clonotype appeared many times. CDR3 DNA sequence: TGCGCCAGCAGCCCATCGACCGATCTCTTCGGGGCCAACGTCCTGACTTTC. This translates into CASSPSTDLFGANVLTF. This chain connects TRBV5-1 to TRBJ2-6; no clear D gene. CDR3 size: 17 residues. V gave up 4 bases and J gave up 4 bases, with 18 bases separating them. Germline CDR1 reads SGHRS; CDR2 reads YFSETQ.

To note about this clonotype: This sequence may be a read error, since a much larger clone differs from it by one base. The CDR3 coding sequence is TGTGCCAGCAGTTTGGGTCAGGGGGTTGGCGAGCAGTACTTC. Its translation is CASSLGQGVGEQYF. This rearrangement joins TRBV12-3 or TRBV12-4 to TRBJ2-7; 7 nucleotides line up with TRBD1. With V trimmed by 3 bases and J by 6 bases, 8 bases remained unmatched. This CDR3 has 14 amino acids.

This clonotype was counted between two and nine times. The rearrangement uses TRBV5-1 and TRBJ2-2; no reliable D call. Looked up from germline, CDR1 is SGHRS and CDR2 is YFSETQ. This CDR3 is 13 amino acids long. The V end lost 4 bases, the J end lost 7 bases, and 11 bases lay between the germline ends. The CDR3 spells CASSPSVNGELFF. CDR3 sequence (DNA): TGCGCCAGCAGCCCTTCTGTAAACGGGGAGCTGTTTTTT.